Each of the 7 T cell receptor beta chains below was sequenced from the same sample in a study of blood T cell repertoires in COVID-19. The table came from immunoSEQ multiplex PCR; TCRdb's copy has only in-frame clones and leaves some out. This sample carries around 130,000 clones, around 83% of them seen once, and the ten largest clones take 15% to 20%. The sample comprised PBMCs or T cells enriched from blood (not recorded which). These receptors were collected from a man between 25 and 39 years old who had recovered from COVID-19.

V usage is TRBV5-1 and J usage is TRBJ1-2; tentative D call: TRBD1 (5 bases). V lost 3 bases to trimming and J lost 1 base, with 16 bases between them. Germline lookup yields CDR1 SGHRS and CDR2 YFSETQ. The CDR3 extends over 16 amino acids. The CDR3 DNA is TGCGCCAGCAGCTCCGGGGGAGGGGAAATTAACTATGGCTACACCTTC. Translation: CASSSGGGEINYGYTF. Supplemented by reference TRBV5-1 and TRBJ1-2, the full variable domain reads KAGVTQTPRYLIKTRGQQVTLSCSPISGHRSVSWYQQTPGQGLQFLFEYFSETQRNKGNFPGRFSGRQFSNSRSEMNVSTLELGDSALYLCASSSGGGEINYGYTFGSGTRLTVV.

Here the CDR3 DNA reads TGCGCCAGCAGCCAACCAATAGACAGGGGAGATAATCAGCCCCAGCATTTT. As protein: CASSQPIDRGDNQPQHF. The J gene is TRBJ1-5, the V gene TRBV4-1; 8 positions match TRBD1. CDR1 MGHRA and CDR2 YSYEKL come from the germline V gene. This CDR3 is built from 17 residues. After removal of 2 bases from V and 4 bases from J, the junction contained 10 bases not matched to a gene.

V usage is TRBV11-2 and J usage is TRBJ1-1, with 7 positions matching TRBD1. The CDR3 covers 17 residues. Germline V gene lookup returns CDR1 SGHAT and CDR2 FQNNGV. The J segment lost 2 bases and the V segment lost 5 bases, leaving 14 bases of the junction unmatched. CDR3 protein: CASSLALGDRVNTEAFF. CDR3 DNA sequence: TGTGCCAGCAGCCTCGCTCTAGGGGACAGAGTTAACACTGAAGCTTTCTTT.

The V call is TRBV6-5, the J call TRBJ1-1; a weak D match, TRBD1 (5 bases). The germline V gene has CDR1 MNHEY and CDR2 SVGAGI. The V and J ends lost 1 base and 6 bases respectively, with 18 bases between them. This CDR3 is 16 amino acids long. The CDR3 reads CASSYWRGVSLAEAFF. DNA for the CDR3: TGTGCCAGCAGTTACTGGAGGGGAGTTAGTTTGGCTGAAGCTTTCTTT.

This clone was found once. This chain links TRBV10-3 with TRBJ1-1, with a tentative D call TRBD1 (5 bases). This CDR3 is 17 amino acids long. CDR1 and CDR2 from the germline V gene are ENHRY and SYGVKD. The V end lost 0 bases, the J end lost 0 bases, and 14 bases lay between the germline ends. CDR3 nucleotides: TGTGCCATCAGTGAGTCTGGTACAGGTAACATGAACACTGAAGCTTTCTTT. Its translation: CAISESGTGNMNTEAFF.

The CDR3 nucleotides read TGTGCCACCAGTGGTAGCGGGCCCACCGGGGAGCTGTTTTTT. Its translation: CATSGSGPTGELFF. The chain employs TRBV24-1 and TRBJ2-2; 7 bases are shared with TRBD2. Germline lookup yields CDR1 KGHDR and CDR2 SFDVKD. This CDR3 is built from 14 residues. V dropped 5 bases and J dropped 4; count of bases not matched to a gene: 3.

The chain links TRBV15 to TRBJ1-2; 11 bases map to TRBD1. Germline-derived CDR1 and CDR2 are LNHNV and YYDKDF (reference sequence). The CDR3 is 17 residues long. The J segment lost 4 bases and the V segment lost 3 bases, leaving 10 bases of the junction unmatched. The CDR3: CATSSSQDRGHLYGYTF. The CDR3 DNA reads TGTGCCACCAGCAGTTCCCAGGACAGGGGGCATCTCTATGGCTACACCTTC.